One sample yielded the 25 T cell receptor beta chains listed below, sequenced in a study of human T cells and chemical hapten exposure. MiXCR, applied by TCRdb to the RACE reads, yields one record per CDR3 protein. Of roughly 360,000 distinct CDR3 sequences listed, roughly 4.8% are singletons. Time point here: patch test 1, 2 weeks after DPC sensitization. Treatment described: therapeutic diphenylcyclopropenone sensitization with weekly scalp DPC. The material sequenced was whole blood, taken in connection with sensitization to the hapten diphenylcyclopropenone (DPC). The receptors originated from a woman between 50 and 59 years old with alopecia areata. Some clones in this sample may be carry-over from other donors' samples.

At least ten counts were recorded for this clonotype. This chain connects TRBV6-5 to TRBJ2-6; D might be TRBD1 (5 bases). The CDR3 is 15 residues long. Trimming shortened V by 6 bases and J by 0 bases, and 9 bases separated the two germline ends. Germline V gene sequence: CDR1 MNHEY, CDR2 SVGAGI. The CDR3 reads CASSYDSSGANVLTF. CDR3 nucleotides: TGTGCCAGCAGCTACGACAGCTCTGGGGCCAACGTCCTGACTTTC.

The CDR3 loop is CASSPRVTKETQYF. The DNA of the CDR3 is TGTGCCAGCAGCCCCAGGGTTACCAAGGAGACCCAGTACTTC. This rearrangement joins TRBV6-2 or TRBV6-3 to TRBJ2-5; D is possibly TRBD1 (5 bases). CDR3 length equals 14 residues. CDR1 is MNHEY, CDR2 SVGEGT, per germline. V shed 6 bases and J shed 5 bases, with 16 bases lying between them.

J is TRBJ1-5 and V is TRBV7-2, with unresolved D. CDR1 and CDR2 from the germline V gene are SGHTA and FQGNSA. There are 14 residues in the CDR3. The V end was cut by 5 bases, the J end by 7 bases, with 15 bases between. The CDR3 DNA is TGTGCCAGCAGCGGAGGATACAGAGAGCAGCCCCAGCATTTT. Translated, it gives CASSGGYREQPQHF.

This clonotype was observed a few times. V usage is TRBV18 and J usage is TRBJ1-5, with a weak D call TRBD1 (5 bases). The V end lost 3 bases, the J end lost 7 bases, and 10 bases lay between the germline ends. There are 13 residues in the CDR3. Looked up from germline, CDR1 is KGHSH and CDR2 is LQKENI. CDR3 in DNA: TGTGCCAGCTCACCTATGGGGGTGCAGCCCCAGCATTTT. Its translation: CASSPMGVQPQHF.

This clonotype was found many times. The genes are TRBV5-1 and TRBJ2-1; D is perhaps TRBD2 (5 bases). Germline CDR1 reads SGHRS; CDR2 reads YFSETQ. V was trimmed by 0 bases and J by 7 bases, leaving 14 bases between them. CDR3 size: 15 residues. In DNA form, the CDR3 reads TGCGCCAGCAGCTTGGTAACAGCGTCGGGGAATGAGCAGTTCTTC. Translation gives CASSLVTASGNEQFF.

This clonotype was counted many times. The CDR3 is CSASRANQPQHF. The CDR3, as DNA: TGCAGTGCTAGCCGGGCCAATCAGCCCCAGCATTTT. The gene calls are TRBV20-1 and TRBJ1-5; D not resolved. The CDR3 is made up of 12 amino acids. Germline V gene sequence: CDR1 DFQATT, CDR2 SNEGSKA (reference sequence). Trimming cost V 3 bases and J 3 bases, with 6 bases left between them.

This clonotype has more than one count but fewer than ten. The rearrangement joins TRBV2 to TRBJ2-3, with 11 bases aligning to TRBD2. The CDR3 extends over 15 amino acids. Germline-derived CDR1 and CDR2 are SNHLY and FYNNEI. Trimming removed 6 bases from V and 5 bases from J; junction bases left unmatched: 7. In nucleotides, the CDR3 is TGTGCCAGCAGGGGGACTAGCGGAGGGGTAGATACGCAGTATTTT. This codes for CASRGTSGGVDTQYF.

This clonotype was seen a few times. The rearrangement links TRBV14 to TRBJ2-3, with TRBD2 matching over 7 bases. The germline V gene has CDR1 SGHDN and CDR2 FVKESK. J lost 6 bases, V lost 0 bases, and 6 bases had no gene match. The CDR3 has 15 residues. The CDR3 DNA is TGTGCCAGCAGCCAAGACAGGGTAGCGGGCGATACGCAGTATTTT. As protein: CASSQDRVAGDTQYF.

The chain has TRBV5-1 and TRBJ1-2; possibly TRBD1 for D (5 bases). CDR3 length: 16 amino acids. Germline CDR1 is SGHRS and CDR2 is YFSETQ. Trimming removed 1 base from V and 2 bases from J, with 15 bases in between. CDR3 sequence reads: CASSLSTQGGNYGYTF. The CDR3 nucleotides are TGCGCCAGCAGCTTGAGTACCCAGGGAGGAAACTATGGCTACACCTTC.

In its sample, this clonotype was seen many times. The chain combines TRBV7-2 with TRBJ1-4, with 7 bases that match TRBD1. The CDR3 totals 14 residues. Germline loops: CDR1 SGHTA, CDR2 FQGNSA. V lost 5 bases to trimming and J lost 3 bases; unmatched junction nucleotides: 3. The CDR3 region has the DNA TGTGCCAGCAGCCGAGGGGGCTCTAATGAAAAACTGTTTTTT. Amino acid sequence: CASSRGGSNEKLFF.

This clonotype was seen ten or more times. J is TRBJ2-3 and V is TRBV7-8; TRBD1 or TRBD2 may be the D gene (5 bases each). Germline CDR1 is SGHVS and CDR2 is FQNEAQ. Trimming took 1 base from V and 2 from J, leaving 7 bases between them. This CDR3 has 14 residues. The CDR3 region is CASSLVGTTDTQYF. The CDR3, as DNA: TGTGCCAGCAGCTTAGTAGGGACCACAGATACGCAGTATTTT.

This chain links TRBV6-2 or TRBV6-3 with TRBJ2-1; 9 positions agree with TRBD2. The junction had 12 bases not matched to a gene; V was cut back by 4 bases and J by 5 bases. Germline CDR1 and CDR2: MNHEY and SVGEGT. The CDR3 consists of 17 residues. The CDR3 region is CASSSFFSGRGDNEQFF. The CDR3 bases are TGTGCCAGCAGTTCTTTCTTTAGCGGGAGAGGGGACAATGAGCAGTTCTTC.

This clonotype was recorded many times. V usage is TRBV20-1 and J usage is TRBJ2-1, with D tentatively TRBD2 (5 bases). From germline, CDR1 is DFQATT and CDR2 SNEGSKA (reference sequence). V was clipped by 5 bases and J by 10 bases, with 15 bases between them. This CDR3 comprises 12 residues. The CDR3 DNA follows: TGCAGTGCTTCTCCCCCTAGCCGGGAGCAGTTCTTC. This codes for CSASPPSREQFF.

Only a few counts were recorded for this clonotype. The chain uses TRBV3-1 and TRBJ1-1; the D is unclear. Germline V gives CDR1 LGHDT, CDR2 YNNKEL (reference sequence). The germline V and J ends were trimmed by 0 bases and 14 bases, with 16 bases remaining between them. The length of the CDR3 is 13 residues. CDR3 in amino acids: CASSQETRAACFF. The CDR3 DNA sequence: TGTGCCAGCAGCCAAGAGACCCGGGCCGCCTGCTTCTTT. The entire variable domain, with the rest obtained from reference TRBV3-1 and TRBJ1-1, is as follows: DTAVSQTPKYLVTQMGNDKSIKCEQNLGHDTMYWYKQDSKKFLKIMFSYNNKELIINETVPNRFSPKSPDKAHLNLHINSLELGDSAVYFCASSQETRAACFFGQGTRLTVV.

The chain carries TRBV5-1 and TRBJ1-1; D might be TRBD1 (5 bases). The germline V gene encodes CDR1 SGHRS and CDR2 YFSETQ. V lost 5 bases and J lost 0, with 14 bases in between. The length of the CDR3 is 15 residues. CDR3 amino acids: CASRPLDSLNTEAFF. The CDR3 DNA sequence: TGCGCCAGCAGACCGCTAGACAGCTTGAACACTGAAGCTTTCTTT.

This clonotype was counted a few times. J is TRBJ1-1 and V is TRBV7-9; D is ambiguous. CDR3 size: 12 residues. Trimming shortened V by 4 bases and J by 3 bases, and 6 bases separated the two germline ends. Germline V gene sequence: CDR1 SEHNR, CDR2 FQNEAQ (reference sequence). CDR3 sequence (DNA): TGTGCCAGCAGCTCCGACGACACTGAAGCTTTCTTT. It codes for CASSSDDTEAFF.

This clonotype was detected many times. This rearrangement joins TRBV6-2 or TRBV6-3 to TRBJ2-5; TRBD1 agrees at 12 bases. Looked up from germline, CDR1 is MNHEY and CDR2 is SVGEGT. J was trimmed by 1 base and V by 5 bases; bases with no gene match: 5. There are 16 residues in the CDR3. The CDR3 bases are TGTGCCAGCAGTCGAAGGGACAGGGGGCGCCAAGAGACCCAGTACTTC. This codes for CASSRRDRGRQETQYF.

Ten or more counts support this clonotype. The V and J genes are TRBV15 and TRBJ2-7; possibly TRBD2 for D (6 bases). The CDR3 covers 15 residues. CDR1 and CDR2 from the germline V gene are LNHNV and YYDKDF (reference sequence). Trimming removed 3 bases at V and 2 bases at J, with 14 bases between. The CDR3 region is CATSSDPSGAYEQYF. CDR3 sequence (DNA): TGTGCCACCAGCAGTGACCCTTCGGGGGCCTACGAGCAGTACTTC.

There are many counts of this clonotype. The J gene is TRBJ2-3, the V gene TRBV6-5; D possibly matches TRBD1 or TRBD2 (5 bases each). Per the germline V gene, CDR1 is MNHEY and CDR2 is SVGAGI. The CDR3 loop spans 13 amino acids. V lost 2 bases, J lost 6 bases, and 9 bases lay in between. The CDR3 loop reads CASSYAWGDTQYF. CDR3 sequence (DNA): TGTGCCAGCAGTTACGCGTGGGGGGATACGCAGTATTTT.

This clonotype was found a few times. The chain uses TRBV20-1 and TRBJ2-5; D is perhaps TRBD2 (6 bases). Germline CDR1 reads DFQATT; CDR2 reads SNEGSKA (reference sequence). Deletions cut 5 bases from V and 5 bases from J, with 15 bases between. This CDR3 has 13 amino acids. CDR3: CSASKTSSETQYF. DNA of the CDR3: TGCAGTGCTTCTAAAACTAGCTCCGAGACCCAGTACTTC.

The table lists this clonotype with many counts. V gene TRBV5-1 combines with J gene TRBJ2-7, with D hard to call. V was shortened by 0 bases and J by 0 bases, with 10 bases between the two germline ends. The CDR3 spans 15 residues. Germline loops: CDR1 SGHRS, CDR2 YFSETQ. The CDR3, as DNA: TGCGCCAGCAGCTTGGAACCCCGGAGCTCCTACGAGCAGTACTTC. As protein: CASSLEPRSSYEQYF.

This clonotype was detected many times. J is TRBJ2-1 and V is TRBV5-1, with 8 positions matching TRBD2. The J segment lost 1 base and the V segment lost 4 bases, leaving 10 bases of the junction unmatched. The CDR3 is 17 residues long. The germline V gene encodes CDR1 SGHRS and CDR2 YFSETQ. In DNA form, the CDR3 reads TGCGCCAGCAGCGTATCCGGGACTAGAACGTCCTACAATGAGCAGTTCTTC. It is translated as CASSVSGTRTSYNEQFF.

This clonotype has ten or more counts. This chain uses TRBV28 with TRBJ1-1; no reliable D call. Germline assignment: CDR1 MDHEN and CDR2 SYDVKM. Trimming removed 5 bases at V and 5 bases at J, with 9 bases between. The CDR3 totals 12 residues. For the CDR3, the DNA is TGTGCCAGCAGTGGCCAGAGGACTGAAGCTTTCTTT. It yields the protein CASSGQRTEAFF.

In its sample, this clonotype was seen many times. V and J are TRBV30 and TRBJ2-2; D is ambiguous. Trimming left V 0 bases short and J 6 bases short, with 8 bases between. Looked up from germline, CDR1 is GTSNPN and CDR2 is SVGIG (reference sequence). The CDR3 extends over 13 amino acids. CDR3 region: CAWSVGVAGELFF. The CDR3 region has the DNA TGTGCCTGGAGTGTAGGAGTGGCCGGGGAGCTGTTTTTT.

This clonotype was seen only a few times. The J gene is TRBJ2-1, the V gene TRBV5-1; 9 bases are a match to TRBD2. The CDR3 extends over 15 amino acids. V was clipped by 1 base and J by 5 bases; unmatched bases: 4. CDR1 is SGHRS and CDR2 is YFSETQ in the germline V gene. CDR3 nucleotide sequence: TGCGCCAGCAGCTTGAGTCTAGCGGGGCACAATGAGCAGTTCTTC. Translated, it gives CASSLSLAGHNEQFF.